Each of the 29 T cell receptor beta chains below was sequenced from the same sample in a study of shared clonotypes between healthy human individuals. Using immunoSEQ multiplex PCR, the repertoire was profiled, and TCRdb retains in-frame clones only, with some absent. The sample carries under 2.5 million clones, about nine tenths recorded once. The source material was naive CD4+ T cells from PBMCs. The subset denotes: CD45RA+ positively selected. These receptors were obtained from a man aged 18 to 29 in good health. Some clones in this sample may be carry-over from other donors' samples.

The genes are TRBV6-6 and TRBJ1-1; maybe TRBD1 (5 bases). CDR1 is MNHNY and CDR2 is SVGAGI in the germline V gene (reference sequence). The CDR3 is made up of 14 amino acids. V dropped 5 bases and J dropped 7 bases, with 17 bases sitting between them. The CDR3 sequence: CASSNPGGGSEAFF. CDR3 DNA sequence: TGTGCCAGCAGTAACCCCGGGGGGGGAAGTGAAGCTTTCTTT.

The chain has TRBV21-1 and TRBJ2-7; the DNA was not compared with TRBD1, the D call given in the table. TRBV21-1 is deemed a pseudogene. The length of the CDR3 is 20 residues. The CDR3: CASSKVPPLGTGVPTYEQYF. The CDR3 DNA reads TGTGCCAGCAGCAAAGTTCCTCCCTTAGGGACAGGAGTCCCTACCTACGAGCAGTACTTC.

V is TRBV5-1 and J is TRBJ2-2; 7 bases align to TRBD1. CDR1 is SGHRS, CDR2 YFSETQ, per germline. Trimming took 6 bases from V and 4 from J; bases not matched to a gene: 6. The CDR3 extends over 14 amino acids. This CDR3 reads CASTEGAVTGELFF. The CDR3 DNA follows: TGCGCCAGCACTGAGGGGGCGGTCACCGGGGAGCTGTTTTTT.

The CDR3: CASSADGDTQYF. The DNA for the CDR3 is TGTGCCAGCAGTGCCGATGGGGATACGCAGTATTTT. The chain combines TRBV6-5 with TRBJ2-3; D ambiguous. CDR3 length: 12 residues. Trimming took 5 bases from V and 6 from J, leaving 9 bases between them. The germline V gene has CDR1 MNHEY and CDR2 SVGAGI.

The rearrangement links TRBV4-2 to TRBJ1-2; D is unresolved. This CDR3 has 15 residues. Trimming took 0 bases from V and 3 from J, leaving 11 bases between them. CDR1 and CDR2 from the germline V gene are LGHNA and YNFKEQ. The CDR3 nucleotides read TGTGCCAGCAGCCAAGACTACACCGGGGACTATGGCTACACCTTC. It translates to CASSQDYTGDYGYTF.

This chain links TRBV6-1 with TRBJ1-1, with 9 nucleotides matching TRBD1. CDR1 MNHNS and CDR2 SASEGT come from the germline V gene. The CDR3 runs to 14 residues. Losses at the gene ends were 6 bases for V and 11 bases for J; bases not matched to a gene: 13. The CDR3 DNA is TGTGCCAGCAGGGCCACAGGGGGCGCGGCTAGTGCTTTCTTT. Amino acids: CASRATGGAASAFF.

As for this clone: Other DNA sequences of this sample code for an identical CDR3. The rearrangement uses TRBV6-5 and TRBJ1-5; D possibly corresponds to TRBD1 (6 bases). Germline values: CDR1 MNHEY, CDR2 SVGAGI. V was clipped by 0 bases and J by 6 bases, with 9 bases between them. The CDR3 has 14 amino acids. The DNA for the CDR3 is TGTGCCAGCAGTTACTCCAGGGGAGGTCAGCCCCAGCATTTT. Translating gives CASSYSRGGQPQHF.

For this clone: The sample carries other DNA sequences with the same CDR3. V gene TRBV28 combines with J gene TRBJ2-2; 7 bases line up with TRBD2. This CDR3 has 13 residues. Losses at the gene ends were 8 bases for V and 4 bases for J; bases not matched to a gene: 4. CDR1 and CDR2 (germline): MDHEN, SYDVKM. CDR3 sequence: CASGTGGTGELFF. For the CDR3, the DNA is TGTGCCAGCGGGACGGGGGGCACCGGGGAGCTGTTTTTT.

The V and J genes are TRBV15 and TRBJ2-7; TRBD2 matches 7 bases. The ends lost 5 bases at V and 5 bases at J; junction bases unmatched: 12. The germline V gene has CDR1 LNHNV and CDR2 YYDKDF (reference sequence). The CDR3 runs 15 residues. The DNA of the CDR3 is TGTGCCACCAGCCCCCGAGCGGGATCTAGGCACGAGCAGTACTTC. Its protein is CATSPRAGSRHEQYF.

The genes are TRBV28 and TRBJ1-5; D gene ambiguous. The CDR3 covers 16 residues. Germline V gives CDR1 MDHEN, CDR2 SYDVKM. V gave up 5 bases and J gave up 2 bases, with 16 bases separating them. The CDR3 sequence: CASSRALPRRNQPQHF. DNA for the CDR3: TGTGCCAGCAGTCGGGCCCTACCGAGGCGCAATCAGCCCCAGCATTTT.

This clone was seen a handful of times. CDR3 bases: TGTGCCAGCAGCTTTCAGGGGGCGAGGACTGAAGCTTTCTTT. This codes for CASSFQGARTEAFF. V and J are TRBV7-9 and TRBJ1-1, with 8 bases identical to TRBD1. There are 14 residues in the CDR3. CDR1 and CDR2 (germline): SEHNR, FQNEAQ (reference sequence). V lost 3 bases to trimming and J lost 5 bases; unmatched junction nucleotides: 5.

The rearrangement uses TRBV29-1 and TRBJ2-7, with 7 bases identical to TRBD1. The CDR3 has 13 residues. V trimming: 7 bases; J trimming: 2 bases; junction bases outside the gene matches: 8. CDR1 and CDR2 from the germline V gene are SQVTM and ANQGSEA. The CDR3 is CSAGRDSAYEQYF. The CDR3 region has the DNA TGCAGCGCCGGCCGGGACAGTGCCTACGAGCAGTACTTC.

The gene calls are TRBV28 and TRBJ1-5, with a weak D call TRBD1 (5 bases). CDR3 size: 14 residues. Trimming took off 7 bases at V and 5 bases at J, with 15 bases between the two ends. From germline, CDR1 is MDHEN and CDR2 SYDVKM. CDR3 DNA sequence: TGTGCCAGCAACTCGTGGGGGATGGATCAGCCCCAGCATTTT. Its protein product is CASNSWGMDQPQHF.

The chain carries TRBV19 and TRBJ1-5; D gene unclear. Trimming pared 3 bases from V and 3 bases from J, leaving 12 bases between. From germline, CDR1 is LNHDA and CDR2 SQIVND (reference sequence). CDR3 length: 15 amino acids. The CDR3 here is CASSISSVPNQPQHF. The DNA of the CDR3 is TGTGCCAGTAGTATCAGTTCCGTCCCCAATCAGCCCCAGCATTTT.

The chain couples TRBV5-1 to TRBJ2-5; 8 bases align to TRBD2. The CDR3 has 16 amino acids. Germline-derived CDR1 and CDR2 are SGHRS and YFSETQ. After removal of 4 bases from V and 3 bases from J, the junction contained 11 bases not matched to a gene. As DNA, the CDR3 is TGCGCCAGCAGCCTGGGATTTCGGGGGGGAGAAGAGACCCAGTACTTC. It translates to CASSLGFRGGEETQYF.

The rearrangement uses TRBV4-3 and TRBJ2-2; D gene uncertain. There are 17 residues in the CDR3. Trimming left V 2 bases short and J 4 bases short, with 17 bases between. CDR1 is LGHNA, CDR2 YSLEER, per germline. The CDR3 bases are TGCGCCAGCAGCCAATGGCAAGGTTTGAAAGGCACCGGGGAGCTGTTTTTT. It encodes CASSQWQGLKGTGELFF.

The CDR3 protein is CASSYTQGYTF. The CDR3 DNA follows: TGTGCCAGCAGCTATACGCAGGGCTACACCTTC. This chain links TRBV28 with TRBJ1-2; D is ambiguous. V was pared by 6 bases and J by 8 bases, with 10 bases between. This CDR3 has 11 residues. From germline, CDR1 is MDHEN and CDR2 SYDVKM.

This chain joins TRBV28 and TRBJ1-1, with unresolved D. Germline V gives CDR1 MDHEN, CDR2 SYDVKM. V gave up 6 bases and J gave up 0 bases, with 11 bases separating them. The CDR3 covers 14 residues. In DNA form, the CDR3 reads TGTGCCAGCAGCCAGAGGAGGGTGAACACTGAAGCTTTCTTT. Translation gives CASSQRRVNTEAFF.

The chain uses TRBV27 and TRBJ2-3; TRBD2 matches 9 bases. Germline loops: CDR1 MNHEY, CDR2 SMNVEV (reference sequence). The ends lost 6 bases at V and 2 bases at J; junction bases unmatched: 9. The CDR3 is 16 amino acids. The CDR3 sequence: CASSLLAGLLTDTQYF. CDR3 DNA: TGTGCCAGCAGCCTGCTAGCGGGACTCCTCACAGATACGCAGTATTTT.

This chain uses TRBV18 with TRBJ2-5, with D tentatively TRBD1 or TRBD2 (5 bases each). The germline V gene encodes CDR1 KGHSH and CDR2 LQKENI. V was trimmed by 3 bases and J by 0 bases, leaving 8 bases between them. The CDR3 extends over 14 amino acids. The CDR3 DNA is TGTGCCAGCTCACCGGGGACCAACCAAGAGACCCAGTACTTC. Protein product: CASSPGTNQETQYF.

This chain connects TRBV10-3 to TRBJ2-2, with TRBD1 matching over 7 bases. With 2 bases clipped from V and 4 bases from J, the junction kept 7 bases outside the gene matches. This CDR3 spans 16 amino acids. The germline V gene has CDR1 ENHRY and CDR2 SYGVKD. The CDR3 here is CAISERRQGSTGELFF. In DNA, the CDR3 is TGTGCCATCAGTGAGAGGAGACAGGGAAGCACCGGGGAGCTGTTTTTT.

The chain has TRBV15 and TRBJ1-4; D is unclear. Germline loops: CDR1 LNHNV, CDR2 YYDKDF (reference sequence). The V end lost 0 bases, the J end lost 5 bases, and 10 bases lay between the germline ends. The CDR3 contains 15 residues. CDR3 in amino acids: CATSREGRQNEKLFF. Here the CDR3 DNA reads TGTGCCACCAGCAGAGAAGGGAGACAAAATGAAAAACTGTTTTTT.

The rearrangement links TRBV30 to TRBJ1-2; tentative D call: TRBD1 (5 bases). The germline gives CDR1 GTSNPN, CDR2 SVGIG (reference sequence). The CDR3 is 11 residues long. V lost 3 bases, J lost 5 bases, and 7 bases lay in between. The CDR3 spells CAWRTVYGYTF. CDR3 bases: TGTGCCTGGAGGACAGTTTATGGCTACACCTTC. Full variable domain (rest looked up from reference TRBV30 and TRBJ1-2): SQTIHQWPATLVQPVGSPLSLECTVEGTSNPNLYWYRQAAGRGLQLLFYSVGIGQISSEVPQNLSASRPQDRQFILSSKKLLLSDSGFYLCAWRTVYGYTFGSGTRLTVV.

The V call is TRBV5-6, the J call TRBJ2-3, with 8 bases that match TRBD1. Germline CDR1 reads SGHDT; CDR2 reads YYEEEE. Losses at the gene ends were 2 bases for V and 8 bases for J; bases not matched to a gene: 10. The CDR3 contains 15 residues. The CDR3 region is CASSFMDRDFGTQYF. The DNA for the CDR3 is TGTGCCAGCAGCTTCATGGACAGGGACTTTGGTACGCAGTATTTT.

V usage is TRBV7-2 and J usage is TRBJ1-2, with a weak D call TRBD1 (6 bases). The CDR3 is 13 residues long. Trimming pared 10 bases from V and 4 bases from J, leaving 16 bases between. Germline V CDR1 and CDR2: SGHTA, FQGNSA. CDR3 in amino acids: CATTGAGSYGYTF. The CDR3 DNA sequence: TGTGCCACCACGGGGGCAGGGTCCTATGGCTACACCTTC.

The V call is TRBV5-1, the J call TRBJ2-1; possible D gene TRBD2, 6 bases. Per germline, CDR1 SGHRS and CDR2 YFSETQ. The CDR3 totals 18 residues. V was pared by 3 bases and J by 2 bases, with 21 bases between. The CDR3 sequence is CASSSIPPGGGAYNEQFF. CDR3 DNA: TGCGCCAGCAGCTCGATCCCCCCCGGCGGCGGGGCCTACAATGAGCAGTTCTTC.

The rearrangement uses TRBV5-1 and TRBJ1-5; D not resolved. V shed 0 bases and J shed 5 bases, with 9 bases lying between them. The CDR3 consists of 14 residues. Per the germline V gene, CDR1 is SGHRS and CDR2 is YFSETQ. The CDR3 DNA is TGCGCCAGCAGCTTGGAACCCCGCGATCAGCCCCAGCATTTT. Translated: CASSLEPRDQPQHF.

Worth noting for this clone: The sample contains more than one DNA sequence encoding this CDR3. The chain links TRBV29-1 to TRBJ2-5; 9 nucleotides align to TRBD2. The V gene's germline CDR1 is SQVTM and CDR2 ANQGSEA. CDR3 size: 13 residues. With 5 bases clipped from V and 5 bases from J, the junction kept 6 bases outside the gene matches. The CDR3 reads CSVRGRARETQYF. CDR3 sequence (DNA): TGCAGCGTTCGCGGGAGGGCCCGGGAGACCCAGTACTTC. Full variable domain (outside the CDR3, taken from reference TRBV29-1 and TRBJ2-5): SAVISQKPSRDICQRGTSLTIQCQVDSQVTMMFWYRQQPGQSLTLIATANQGSEATYESGFVIDKFPISRPNLTFSTLTVSNMSPEDSSIYLCSVRGRARETQYFGPGTRLLVL.

The genes are TRBV27 and TRBJ1-2; tentatively, D is TRBD1 (6 bases). V lost 5 bases to trimming and J lost 4 bases, with 20 bases between them. Germline values: CDR1 MNHEY, CDR2 SMNVEV (reference sequence). The CDR3 runs 16 residues. CDR3 region: CASSLRDTINLYGYTF. In DNA, the CDR3 is TGTGCCAGCAGTCTCCGGGACACAATAAACCTCTATGGCTACACCTTC.